These 29 T cell receptor beta chains came from one sample sequenced in a study of control samples from healthy donors and cancer patients. Repertoires were generated with immunoSEQ multiplex PCR, while TCRdb's copy carries only in-frame clones and drops some. The sample consists of approximately 110,000 clones, about 89% of them appearing once. Sequenced material: blood. The source of these receptors is a young woman in good health.

This clone was seen a single time. The V call is TRBV5-1, the J call TRBJ1-1, with a tentative D call TRBD1 (5 bases). Germline V gene sequence: CDR1 SGHRS, CDR2 YFSETQ. The CDR3 runs to 15 residues. V lost 0 bases to trimming and J lost 0 bases, with 9 bases between them. The CDR3 region has the DNA TGCGCCAGCAGCTTGGTTCCAGGGATGAACACTGAAGCTTTCTTT. Its translation: CASSLVPGMNTEAFF.

The J gene is TRBJ2-1, the V gene TRBV7-9, with TRBD2 identical over 10 bases. Germline loops: CDR1 SEHNR, CDR2 FQNEAQ (reference sequence). The CDR3 runs to 16 residues. Trimming cost V 5 bases and J 0 bases; bases outside gene matches: 4. This chain's CDR3 is CASSRTSGHSYNEQFF. CDR3 sequence (DNA): TGTGCCAGCAGCCGGACTAGCGGTCACTCCTACAATGAGCAGTTCTTC.

V and J are TRBV6-2 or TRBV6-3 and TRBJ2-1; 14 bases fit TRBD2. Germline values: CDR1 MNHEY, CDR2 SVGEGT. The CDR3 spans 17 residues. J was trimmed by 9 bases and V by 5 bases; bases with no gene match: 12. DNA of the CDR3: TGTGCCAGCAGTATACGACTAGCGGGGGGGCCTGCGCCTGAGCAGTTCTTC. Translated, it gives CASSIRLAGGPAPEQFF.

The chain joins TRBV7-2 to TRBJ2-3; D remains ambiguous. The length of the CDR3 is 14 residues. V lost 4 bases, J lost 7 bases, and 15 bases lay in between. Germline V gives CDR1 SGHTA, CDR2 FQGNSA. The CDR3 spells CASSSIGLSHTQYF. CDR3 sequence (DNA): TGTGCCAGCAGCTCCATAGGGCTAAGTCATACGCAGTATTTT.

The chain recombines TRBV15 with TRBJ2-1; D may correspond to TRBD1 or TRBD2 (5 bases each). Germline V gives CDR1 LNHNV, CDR2 YYDKDF (reference sequence). The CDR3 loop spans 17 amino acids. V was clipped by 4 bases and J by 1 base, with 17 bases between them. CDR3 sequence reads: CATSNVGGSASYNEQFF. As DNA, the CDR3 is TGTGCCACCAGCAATGTTGGGGGATCTGCGTCCTACAATGAGCAGTTCTTC.

This chain connects TRBV7-3 to TRBJ2-3; D gene uncertain. Trimming left V 5 bases short and J 0 bases short, with 9 bases between. The CDR3 contains 14 residues. Germline CDR1 and CDR2: SGHTA and FQGTGA. The CDR3 DNA sequence: TGTGCCAGCAGCCCCGGGCCGAGCACAGATACGCAGTATTTT. Translation: CASSPGPSTDTQYF.

The chain has TRBV9 and TRBJ2-1; D is perhaps TRBD1 (6 bases). V lost 3 bases and J lost 8, with 24 bases in between. This CDR3 region has 17 residues. The germline CDR1 and CDR2 sequences are SGDLS and YYNGEE. Here the CDR3 reads CASSAPRRGARQDEQFF. The CDR3 DNA sequence: TGTGCCAGCAGCGCCCCCCGGCGTGGGGCTAGACAGGATGAGCAGTTCTTC.

The chain joins TRBV14 to TRBJ1-6, with D tentatively TRBD1 (6 bases). This CDR3 region has 13 residues. Germline V gene lookup returns CDR1 SGHDN and CDR2 FVKESK. V was pared by 5 bases and J by 14 bases, with 16 bases between. DNA of the CDR3: TGTGCCAGCAGCTCGAGAGGGGGGGGCACCCTCCACTTT. This sequence encodes CASSSRGGGTLHF. The complete variable domain, with remaining parts taken from reference TRBV14 and TRBJ1-6, reads EAGVTQFPSHSVIEKGQTVTLRCDPISGHDNLYWYRRVMGKEIKFLLHFVKESKQDESGMPNNRFLAERTGGTYSTLKVQPAELEDSGVYFCASSSRGGGTLHFGNGTRLTVT.

DNA for the CDR3: TGTGCCAGCAGTTTCAGTGTTGGTGGCTACACCTTC. It encodes CASSFSVGGYTF. The V call is TRBV28, the J call TRBJ1-2; no firm D call. Germline V lookup: CDR1 MDHEN, CDR2 SYDVKM. This CDR3 has 12 residues. Trimming removed 3 bases from V and 7 bases from J, with 9 bases in between.

The CDR3 coding sequence is TGCGCCAGCAGCTTGTCGGCTAGCGGGGGAGCAGATACGCAGTATTTT. This gives the protein CASSLSASGGADTQYF. This chain joins TRBV5-1 and TRBJ2-3; 10 bases map to TRBD2. This CDR3 has 16 amino acids. The V gene's germline CDR1 is SGHRS and CDR2 YFSETQ. The V segment lost 1 base and the J segment 4 bases; nucleotides outside the gene matches: 6.

The rearrangement uses TRBV10-2 and TRBJ1-2; D gene unclear. This CDR3 comprises 11 residues. Germline CDR1 WSHSY, CDR2 SAAADI. The V end lost 3 bases, the J end lost 2 bases, and 1 base lay between the germline ends. CDR3 coding DNA: TGCGCCAGCAGTGAAAACTATGGCTACACCTTC. This gives the protein CASSENYGYTF.

This clone was picked up one time. The chain recombines TRBV5-1 with TRBJ2-7; 9 nucleotides match TRBD1. With 1 base clipped from V and 2 bases from J, the junction kept 4 bases outside the gene matches. This CDR3 spans 15 amino acids. Germline V lookup: CDR1 SGHRS, CDR2 YFSETQ. The CDR3 bases are TGCGCCAGCAGCTTGTTCGGGACAGGGACCTACGAGCAGTACTTC. This gives the protein CASSLFGTGTYEQYF.

The gene calls are TRBV18 and TRBJ2-1; D could derive from TRBD1 or TRBD2 (6 bases each). Germline assignment: CDR1 KGHSH and CDR2 LQKENI. This CDR3 contains 17 residues. Trimming took 0 bases from V and 6 from J, leaving 18 bases between them. CDR3 loop: CASSPPGGGLGTNEQFF. CDR3 nucleotides: TGTGCCAGCTCACCACCCGGGGGCGGCCTCGGGACCAATGAGCAGTTCTTC.

The chain uses TRBV9 and TRBJ2-5, with 9 bases lining up with TRBD2. Trimming at V came to 4 bases and at J to 5 bases, leaving 12 bases not matched to a gene. This CDR3 has 16 residues. The germline CDR1 and CDR2 sequences are SGDLS and YYNGEE. The CDR3 coding sequence is TGTGCCAGCAGCCCCACGCCGGCGGGAGGGGGGGAGACCCAGTACTTC. It specifies CASSPTPAGGGETQYF.

V is TRBV27 and J is TRBJ2-7, with a possible D match to TRBD2 (6 bases). V gave up 0 bases and J gave up 6 bases, with 9 bases separating them. Germline V lookup: CDR1 MNHEY, CDR2 SMNVEV (reference sequence). This CDR3 is 13 amino acids long. This CDR3 is CASSLSRDSEQYF. The CDR3, as DNA: TGTGCCAGCAGTTTATCTAGGGACTCCGAGCAGTACTTC.

The CDR3 DNA follows: TGTGCCAGCAGTAAAACAGGGGGCACAGATACGCAGTATTTT. Translating gives CASSKTGGTDTQYF. This chain uses TRBV28 with TRBJ2-3, with 7 bases matching TRBD1. CDR1 is MDHEN, CDR2 SYDVKM, per germline. This CDR3 spans 14 amino acids. The V segment lost 5 bases and the J segment 1 base; nucleotides outside the gene matches: 3.

DNA for the CDR3: TGTGCCAGCAGTGTCACAGGGGAAACCGGGGAGCTGTTTTTT. Translated, it gives CASSVTGETGELFF. The chain has TRBV28 and TRBJ2-2; 7 nucleotides agree with TRBD1. In germline, CDR1 is MDHEN, CDR2 SYDVKM. Trimming removed 5 bases from V and 5 bases from J; junction bases left unmatched: 5. This CDR3 region has 14 residues.

The chain couples TRBV28 to TRBJ1-6; 11 bases fit TRBD1. V trimming: 5 bases; J trimming: 7 bases; junction bases outside the gene matches: 4. The CDR3 covers 15 residues. Germline V gene data show CDR1 as MDHEN and CDR2 as SYDVKM. CDR3 sequence (DNA): TGTGCCAGCAGTCCTCGGACAGGGGGCAATTCACCCCTCCACTTT. Amino acids: CASSPRTGGNSPLHF.

Remarks on this clone: One end of the junction is discordant with germline, which a read error may explain. The chain links TRBV5-6 to TRBJ2-2; either TRBD1 or TRBD2 may fit D (5 bases each). Germline V lookup: CDR1 SGHDT, CDR2 YYEEEE. This CDR3 comprises 15 residues. In DNA, the CDR3 is TGTGCCACCAGCGCAACCCCGGGACGCCCCGGGGAGCTGTTTTTT. Encoded protein: CATSATPGRPGELFF.

The chain employs TRBV28 and TRBJ2-1; the D gene is possibly TRBD1 (7 bases). Trimming removed 4 bases from V and 2 bases from J, with 21 bases in between. The V gene's germline CDR1 is MDHEN and CDR2 SYDVKM. CDR3 size: 18 residues. CDR3 nucleotide sequence: TGTGCCAGCAGTTCGGAGGGGGCCAGGGCGGGTGCCTACAATGAGCAGTTCTTC. It encodes CASSSEGARAGAYNEQFF. The complete variable domain, with remaining parts taken from reference TRBV28 and TRBJ2-1, reads DVKVTQSSRYLVKRTGEKVFLECVQDMDHENMFWYRQDPGLGLRLIYFSYDVKMKEKGDIPEGYSVSREKKERFSLILESASTNQTSMYLCASSSEGARAGAYNEQFFGPGTRLTVL.

The rearrangement uses TRBV28 and TRBJ2-7; D remains unclear. The germline V gene has CDR1 MDHEN and CDR2 SYDVKM. With 8 bases removed from V and 1 base from J, the gap between germline ends came to 3 bases. This CDR3 is built from 10 residues. The CDR3 DNA follows: TGTGCCAGCGGGTCCTACGAGCAGTACTTC. Translating it yields CASGSYEQYF. The full variable domain, completed using reference TRBV28 and TRBJ2-7, is DVKVTQSSRYLVKRTGEKVFLECVQDMDHENMFWYRQDPGLGLRLIYFSYDVKMKEKGDIPEGYSVSREKKERFSLILESASTNQTSMYLCASGSYEQYFGPGTRLTVT.

V usage is TRBV10-2 and J usage is TRBJ1-5, with a weak D call TRBD1 (5 bases). This CDR3 spans 14 amino acids. Trimming left V 0 bases short and J 5 bases short, with 8 bases between. Germline-derived CDR1 and CDR2 are WSHSY and SAAADI. Here the CDR3 DNA reads TGCGCCAGCAGTGAGTCTGGGGGGTATCAGCCCCAGCATTTT. Translated, it gives CASSESGGYQPQHF.

This chain links TRBV30 with TRBJ1-4, with D possibly matching TRBD1 (6 bases). This CDR3 has 12 residues. V was trimmed by 4 bases and J by 8 bases, leaving 11 bases between them. CDR1 is GTSNPN, CDR2 SVGIG, per germline (reference sequence). CDR3 sequence reads: CAWNPGEEKLFF. CDR3 DNA: TGTGCCTGGAACCCAGGGGAGGAAAAACTGTTTTTT.

This CDR3 is CASSLGSGGLYGYTF. The DNA of the CDR3 is TGTGCCAGCAGCCTTGGATCTGGGGGTCTCTATGGCTACACCTTC. The chain is built from TRBV7-2 and TRBJ1-2; D might be TRBD1 (5 bases). Trimming took off 5 bases at V and 4 bases at J, with 17 bases between the two ends. CDR3 length: 15 residues. CDR1 and CDR2 from the germline V gene are SGHTA and FQGNSA.

The CDR3 DNA reads TGTGCCTGGAGTGTATTACGGGGACATGGCGGCTACACCTTC. Protein product: CAWSVLRGHGGYTF. The chain recombines TRBV30 with TRBJ1-2; D perhaps matches TRBD1 (6 bases). V was clipped by 0 bases and J by 8 bases, with 16 bases between them. The germline V gene has CDR1 GTSNPN and CDR2 SVGIG (reference sequence). This CDR3 contains 14 residues.

The V and J genes are TRBV3-1 (or the pseudogene TRBV3-2) and TRBJ1-1, with TRBD1 as a possible D gene (6 bases). There are 14 residues in the CDR3. The V end lost 2 bases, the J end lost 5 bases, and 12 bases lay between the germline ends. Germline lookup yields CDR1 LGHDT and CDR2 YNNKEL (reference sequence). Here the CDR3 DNA reads TGTGCCAGCAGCCAACCTGCCGACAGGACTGAAGCTTTCTTT. Amino acids: CASSQPADRTEAFF.

This rearrangement joins TRBV6-1 to TRBJ2-3, with D perhaps matching TRBD1 (5 bases). Trimming shortened V by 2 bases and J by 1 base, and 10 bases separated the two germline ends. Germline lookup yields CDR1 MNHNS and CDR2 SASEGT. The CDR3 spans 15 residues. The CDR3 region has the DNA TGTGCCAGCAGTGAATCAGGGCTAGGCACAGATACGCAGTATTTT. Protein product: CASSESGLGTDTQYF.

The chain joins TRBV7-9 to TRBJ1-5; D is unclear. Germline-derived CDR1 and CDR2 are SEHNR and FQNEAQ (reference sequence). CDR3 length: 12 residues. V dropped 5 bases and J dropped 9 bases, with 11 bases sitting between them. Written as DNA, the CDR3 is TGTGCCAGCAGCCTCAACCTGGGGCCCCAGCATTTT. This sequence encodes CASSLNLGPQHF.

The chain carries TRBV24-1 and TRBJ2-2; 10 bases are shared with TRBD2. Germline V gene sequence: CDR1 KGHDR, CDR2 SFDVKD. The V gene end was trimmed by 3 bases and the J gene end by 3 bases; junction bases not matched to a gene: 6. CDR3 length equals 17 residues. CDR3 in DNA: TGTGCCACCAGTGATCCTATAGCGGGGGGTCACACCGGGGAGCTGTTTTTT. Its protein is CATSDPIAGGHTGELFF.